Shown below are 17 T cell receptor beta chains from a single sample sequenced in a study of beta chain features in type 1 diabetes. Every isolated RNA sample was fully reverse transcribed, so sequencing captured expressed TCRB transcripts. Clones were sequenced by immunoSEQ multiplex PCR, and TCRdb holds only the in-frame ones, with some missing. The sample yields about 45,000 clones, roughly half seen once. The source material was Tregs from blood. These receptors all come from a woman under 30 in good health.

The chain employs TRBV19 and TRBJ1-1; tentative D call: TRBD1 (6 bases). The CDR3 runs 13 residues. Trimming left V 6 bases short and J 7 bases short, with 15 bases between. CDR1 is LNHDA and CDR2 is SQIVND in the germline V gene (reference sequence). The CDR3 nucleotides read TGTGCCAGTAGGTACCTCCCACAGGGTGAAGCTTTCTTT. The encoded protein is CASRYLPQGEAFF.

The J gene is TRBJ2-3, the V gene TRBV10-1; no reliable D call. The CDR3 has 14 amino acids. V lost 5 bases and J lost 4, with 13 bases in between. CDR1 WNHNN and CDR2 SYGVQD come from the germline V gene (reference sequence). The CDR3: CASSPTVGADTQYF. The CDR3 region has the DNA TGCGCCAGCAGTCCCACCGTCGGTGCAGATACGCAGTATTTT.

The V call is TRBV18, the J call TRBJ1-6; D possibly corresponds to TRBD1 (5 bases). Looked up from germline, CDR1 is KGHSH and CDR2 is LQKENI. The germline V and J ends were trimmed by 3 bases and 6 bases, with 15 bases remaining between them. The CDR3 loop spans 16 amino acids. The CDR3 loop is CASSPQGRRSNSPLHF. Written as DNA, the CDR3 is TGTGCCAGCTCACCTCAGGGTAGAAGGTCTAATTCACCCCTCCACTTT.

This chain joins TRBV30 and TRBJ2-5, with D unresolved. The CDR3 runs 12 residues. CDR1 is GTSNPN and CDR2 is SVGIG in the germline V gene (reference sequence). V gave up 1 base and J gave up 4 bases, with 7 bases separating them. CDR3 region: CAWSGSIETQYF. The CDR3 nucleotides read TGTGCCTGGAGTGGTAGCATAGAGACCCAGTACTTC.

This chain joins TRBV5-6 and TRBJ2-5; a possible D gene is TRBD2 (5 bases). CDR1 and CDR2 from the germline V gene are SGHDT and YYEEEE. V was pared by 4 bases and J by 5 bases, with 15 bases between. The CDR3 is made up of 14 amino acids. The CDR3 DNA follows: TGTGCCAGCAGCGAAAACGGGAAAACGGAGACCCAGTACTTC. Translating it yields CASSENGKTETQYF.

This rearrangement joins TRBV4-3 to TRBJ2-1; 7 nucleotides agree with TRBD1. The trim removed 2 bases at V and 9 bases at J, leaving 10 bases unmatched. From germline, CDR1 is LGHNA and CDR2 YSLEER. The CDR3 length is 15 residues. The CDR3 coding sequence is TGCGCCAGCAGCCAACAGATTGGACAGGCTAGTGAGCAGTTCTTC. Its protein is CASSQQIGQASEQFF.

The chain has TRBV25-1 and TRBJ2-2; no clear D. V lost 1 base and J lost 2, with 8 bases in between. The CDR3 runs 15 residues. Germline CDR1 reads MGHDK; CDR2 reads SYGVNS. The CDR3 sequence is CASSELHRNTGELFF. In DNA form, the CDR3 reads TGTGCCAGCAGTGAATTGCACAGAAACACCGGGGAGCTGTTTTTT.

This clone was counted only a few times. The chain couples TRBV19 to TRBJ1-5; 7 nucleotides match TRBD1. V shed 5 bases, J shed 7 bases, and the junction held 14 bases outside the gene matches. Germline V gene sequence: CDR1 LNHDA, CDR2 SQIVND (reference sequence). The CDR3 runs 16 residues. The CDR3 region has the DNA TGTGCCAGTAGTGCACGACAGGGCGGATCAGAACAGCCCCAGCATTTT. Its protein is CASSARQGGSEQPQHF.

The V and J genes are TRBV15 and TRBJ2-1, with a possible D match to TRBD1 (6 bases). Trimming pared 3 bases from V and 5 bases from J, leaving 23 bases between. This CDR3 has 18 amino acids. Germline V gene data show CDR1 as LNHNV and CDR2 as YYDKDF (reference sequence). This chain's CDR3 is CATSSLLLTGKNHNEQFF. CDR3 bases: TGTGCCACCAGCAGTCTTCTCTTGACAGGCAAGAACCACAATGAGCAGTTCTTC.

V usage is TRBV7-6 and J usage is TRBJ1-1; no definite D call. V gave up 1 base and J gave up 4 bases, with 10 bases separating them. The CDR3 consists of 14 residues. Germline V gene data show CDR1 as SGHVS and CDR2 as FNYEAQ. The CDR3 spells CASSLEGVITEAFF. The CDR3, as DNA: TGTGCCAGCAGCTTAGAGGGAGTAATCACTGAAGCTTTCTTT.

This chain joins TRBV30 and TRBJ1-3, with 7 nucleotides matching TRBD1. Looked up from germline, CDR1 is GTSNPN and CDR2 is SVGIG (reference sequence). CDR3 size: 13 residues. V lost 7 bases and J lost 2; bases outside the gene matches: 5. The CDR3, as DNA: TGTGCCTCAACACAGGGGACTGGAAACACCATATATTTT. Protein: CASTQGTGNTIYF.

The chain links TRBV28 to TRBJ1-6; a weak D match, TRBD1 (5 bases). V was cut by 5 bases and J by 7 bases, with 6 bases left in between. Germline loops: CDR1 MDHEN, CDR2 SYDVKM. The CDR3 runs 12 residues. CDR3 in DNA: TGTGCCAGCAGTAGGGGAAATTCACCCCTCCACTTT. Its translation: CASSRGNSPLHF.

The CDR3: CASSLPGTVVYNEQFF. The CDR3 region has the DNA TGTGCCAGCAGTTTACCCGGGACAGTGGTCTACAATGAGCAGTTCTTC. This sequence joins TRBV28 and TRBJ2-1; the match to TRBD1 covers 7 bases. With V trimmed by 2 bases and J by 3 bases, 7 bases remained unmatched. Per germline, CDR1 MDHEN and CDR2 SYDVKM. The CDR3 totals 16 residues.

In this sample, this clone turned up once. CDR3 DNA: TGTGCCAGCAGCTTATACGGGAACACTGAAGCTTTCTTT. The encoded protein is CASSLYGNTEAFF. V is TRBV7-3 and J is TRBJ1-1, with D hard to call. The V gene's germline CDR1 is SGHTA and CDR2 FQGTGA. V lost 2 bases and J lost 1, with 5 bases in between. This CDR3 region has 13 residues.

The chain's CDR3 is CASSQTANYGYTF. DNA for the CDR3: TGTGCCAGTAGTCAGACTGCTAACTATGGCTACACCTTC. The chain carries TRBV19 and TRBJ1-2; D is unresolved. The CDR3 length is 13 residues. Trimming stripped 5 bases from V and 0 bases from J, with 7 bases between. In germline, CDR1 is LNHDA, CDR2 SQIVND (reference sequence).

This sequence joins TRBV29-1 and TRBJ2-3, with D maybe TRBD2 (6 bases). CDR3 length equals 13 residues. The germline gives CDR1 SQVTM, CDR2 ANQGSEA. V was trimmed by 1 base and J by 6 bases, leaving 11 bases between them. CDR3 loop: CSVEATRQDTQYF. The DNA of the CDR3 is TGCAGCGTTGAAGCGACTAGACAGGATACGCAGTATTTT.

The CDR3 coding sequence is TGTGCCAGCAGCCAAGAATCGACGGGGGAAGAGACCCAGTACTTC. Translation: CASSQESTGEETQYF. This chain connects TRBV4-2 to TRBJ2-5; TRBD2 is a possible D gene (6 bases). Trimming removed 0 bases from V and 3 bases from J, with 11 bases in between. CDR3 size: 15 residues. CDR1 is LGHNA and CDR2 is YNFKEQ in the germline V gene.